The rows below give T cell receptor beta chains drawn from one sample of a study of STAT3 mutations in large granular lymphocyte leukemia. Sequenced by immunoSEQ multiplex PCR; TCRdb stores in-frame clones only, minus some. The sample records 1,500 to 2,000 clones, roughly three fifths being singletons. The sequenced sample consisted of peripheral blood mononuclear cells. Receptors originate from a man aged 45-60 years with T-cell large granular lymphocyte leukemia. Some clones in this sample may be carry-over from other donors' samples. Both conserved end residues are part of each CDR3. The D gene is left open where the match is weak. Only some rows state a clone size, as once, few, many or a class for expanded clones.

>TRBD1|TRBJ1-2|few|TRBV29-1
TGCAGCGTTAAGGATCGGGGGACAGGGGTCTATGGCTACACCTTC
CSVKDRGTGVYGYTF
>NA|TRBJ1-2|NA|TRBV7-9
TGTGCCAGCAGTACCGCGGCAGGGACCTATGGCTACACCTTC
CASSTAAGTYGYTF
>NA|TRBJ2-3|NA|TRBV11-2
TGTGCCAGCAGCTTAAGGGGCATCATAGATACGCAGTATTTT
CASSLRGIIDTQYF
>NA|TRBJ1-2|NA|TRBV7-9
TGTGCCAGCAGCTTCCCAGGGCACGATGGCTACACCTTC
CASSFPGHDGYTF
>NA|TRBJ2-5|few|TRBV27
TGTGCCAGCAGAAATACAGGGACCCAGACCCAGTACTTC
CASRNTGTQTQYF
>NA|TRBJ2-3|few|TRBV7-9
TGTGCCAGCAGCTGGCAAGATACGCAGTATTTT
CASSWQDTQYF
>TRBD1|TRBJ1-5|few|TRBV5-6
TGTGCCAGCAGCCAGGGGACAGGGGGCTTGGGCAATCAGCCCCAGCATTTT
CASSQGTGGLGNQPQHF
>NA|TRBJ1-2|few|TRBV20-1
TGCAGTGCTAGCTCGGTGGATGGCTACACCTTC
CSASSVDGYTF
>TRBD1|TRBJ1-5|NA|TRBV5-1
TGCGCCAGCAGCACCTTGGACAGGGAATATAGCAATCAGCCCCAGCATTTT
CASSTLDREYSNQPQHF
>NA|TRBJ2-7|few|TRBV25-1
TGTGCCAGCAGGACGGACAGCACTACCTACGAGCAGTACTTC
CASRTDSTTYEQYF
>TRBD1|TRBJ2-7|NA|TRBV4-1
TGCGCCAGCAGCCAAGATCCGACCGGGACAGGAATCTACGAGCAGTACTTC
CASSQDPTGTGIYEQYF
>TRBD2|TRBJ2-7|NA|TRBV7-9
TGTGCCAGCAGCTTCCGAAGTGGAGCGGGGGAAATCTACGAGCAGTACTTC
CASSFRSGAGEIYEQYF
>NA|TRBJ1-5|NA|TRBV7-9
TGTGCCAGCAGCTTGGACTACGGGAATGGCAATCAGCCCCAGCATTTT
CASSLDYGNGNQPQHF
>NA|TRBJ2-7|NA|TRBV18
TGTGCCAGCTCAAGACCAGGGGTTACCTACGAGCAGTACTTC
CASSRPGVTYEQYF
>TRBD1|TRBJ2-7|NA|TRBV10-3
TGTGCCATCAGTGATCCCCCGGGACAGGGGGCTCTCGAGCAGTACTTC
CAISDPPGQGALEQYF
>TRBD1|TRBJ2-7|once|TRBV6-5
TGTGCCAGCAGTTACTCCGGACAGGTCTCCTACGAGCAGTACTTC
CASSYSGQVSYEQYF
>TRBD2|TRBJ2-3|NA|TRBV7-3
TGTGCCAGCAGCTTAATGCGGGGGGCGACAGATACGCAGTATTTT
CASSLMRGATDTQYF
>TRBD2|TRBJ2-3|NA|TRBV6-5
TGTGCCAGCAGTTACTCAGCGGGGGGGGGAGGAGATACGCAGTATTTT
CASSYSAGGGGDTQYF
>TRBD2|TRBJ2-3|NA|TRBV5-1
TGCGCCAGCAGCTTGGTGCGGGAGCTTGCAGATACGCAGTATTTT
CASSLVRELADTQYF
>NA|TRBJ1-1|NA|TRBV29-1
TGCAGCGCATTGACAGGTGAAGCTTTCTTT
CSALTGEAFF
>NA|TRBJ1-2|NA|TRBV7-2
TGTGCCAGCAGCTTCTTCCTAGGACGGGACCGGGAGAAGGGCTACACCTTC
CASSFFLGRDREKGYTF
>NA|TRBJ1-1|NA|TRBV18
TGTGCCAGCTCACTCAATGAGGGTAATACTGAAGCTTTCTTT
CASSLNEGNTEAFF
>NA|TRBJ1-2|large|TRBV4-1
TGCGCCAGCAGCGAAATGATCGATGTCAGGTATGGCTACACCTTC
CASSEMIDVRYGYTF
>NA|TRBJ1-2|NA|TRBV25-1
TGTGCCAGCAGTGATGCCCGGGACGGAGTCTATGGCTACACCTTC
CASSDARDGVYGYTF
>NA|TRBJ2-3|NA|TRBV18
TGTGCCAGCTCACCAGGGTGGGAGGCAGATACGCAGTATTTT
CASSPGWEADTQYF
>TRBD2|TRBJ2-7|few|TRBV6-5
TGTGCCTGCCGGACTAGCCCGTGGGAGCAGTACTTC
CACRTSPWEQYF
>NA|TRBJ1-3|hyperexpanded|TRBV9
TGTGCCAGCAGCGGAAGGGGACTGTGGGGAAACACCATATATTTT
CASSGRGLWGNTIYF
>NA|TRBJ2-7|NA|TRBV7-9
TGTGCCAGCAGCTTAATCGGGGCAAAATTGTCCTACGAGCAGTACTTC
CASSLIGAKLSYEQYF
>NA|TRBJ1-4|NA|TRBV30
TGTGCCTGGAGTGTAAACCTGGAAAAACTGTTTTTT
CAWSVNLEKLFF
>NA|TRBJ2-3|NA|TRBV4-2
TGTGCCAGCAGCCAAGATTCGGCGGCATCTAGCACAGATACGCAGTATTTT
CASSQDSAASSTDTQYF
>TRBD2|TRBJ2-1|NA|TRBV5-1
TGCGCCAGCAGCTTTTTAGCGGGAGGGACGAATGAGCAGTTCTTC
CASSFLAGGTNEQFF
>NA|TRBJ2-3|NA|TRBV4-1
TGCGCCAGCAGCCAAACCCCGGCAGATACGCAGTATTTT
CASSQTPADTQYF
>NA|TRBJ1-2|few|TRBV5-8
TGTGCCAGCAGCATGGGGGGCCTGGGGGTCGGCTACACCTTC
CASSMGGLGVGYTF
>TRBD1|TRBJ2-7|few|TRBV6-1
TGTGCCAGCAGTGAAACAGGGACAGTTTACGAGCAGTACTTC
CASSETGTVYEQYF
>TRBD1|TRBJ2-7|NA|TRBV5-6
TGTGCCAGCAGCTTTAGAACCGGGACAGGGTTTGACGAGCAGTACTTC
CASSFRTGTGFDEQYF
>NA|TRBJ1-2|few|TRBV20-1
TGCAGTGCTAGAGACGACTATGGCTACACCTTC
CSARDDYGYTF
>NA|TRBJ2-6|NA|TRBV5-5
TGTGCCAGCAGCTTGGGACCGCTCTCTGGGGCCAACGTCCTGACTTTC
CASSLGPLSGANVLTF
>NA|TRBJ2-7|NA|TRBV19
TGTGCCAGTAGTCCAGGACATTCCTACGAGCAGTACTTC
CASSPGHSYEQYF
>NA|TRBJ2-7|few|TRBV10-3
TGTGCCATCAGTGAGGCAGGAACCTACGAGCAGTACTTC
CAISEAGTYEQYF
>TRBD2|TRBJ2-7|NA|TRBV15
TGTGCCACCAGCAGAGTAGCGGGGGAGAGCGAGGAGCAGTACTTC
CATSRVAGESEEQYF